This TCR beta chain was obtained from a study of memory CD4+ T cells and cytomegalovirus serostatus. Overall study findings and caveats: Repertoires predicted CMV serostatus with median bootstrapped AUC of approximately 0.95.

Per germline, CDR1 SGHTA and CDR2 FQGNSA. The CDR3 consists of 16 residues. The V gene end was trimmed by 5 bases and the J gene end by 5 bases; junction bases not matched to a gene: 5. Concerning this clone itself: Its specificity is not known.

Clones were read by immunoSEQ multiplex PCR, and TCRdb kept only the in-frame ones, dropping some. The sample contains around 76,000 clones, under 80% of which appear only once. The sort gate was single viable CD3+CD4+CD8-CD45RO+ cells for memory CD4+ T cells. V usage is TRBV7-2 and J usage is TRBJ2-5; 16 bases align to TRBD2. This receptor was obtained from an adult in good health and CMV-seropositive. The sample taken for sequencing was memory CD4+ T cells from blood. The CDR3: CASSAPGLAGGETQYF. CDR3 DNA: TGTGCCAGCAGCGCGCCGGGACTAGCGGGGGGGGAGACCCAGTACTTC.